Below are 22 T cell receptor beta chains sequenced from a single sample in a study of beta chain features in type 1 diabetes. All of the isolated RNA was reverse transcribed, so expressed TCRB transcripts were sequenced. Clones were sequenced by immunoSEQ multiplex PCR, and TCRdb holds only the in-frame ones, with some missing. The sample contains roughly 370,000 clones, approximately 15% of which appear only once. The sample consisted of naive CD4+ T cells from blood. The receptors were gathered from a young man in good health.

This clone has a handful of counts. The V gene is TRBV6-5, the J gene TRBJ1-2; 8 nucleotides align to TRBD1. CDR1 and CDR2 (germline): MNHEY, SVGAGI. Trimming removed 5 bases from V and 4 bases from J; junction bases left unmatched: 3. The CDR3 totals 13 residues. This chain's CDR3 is CASSETGAYGYTF. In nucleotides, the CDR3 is TGTGCCAGCAGTGAGACAGGGGCCTATGGCTACACCTTC.

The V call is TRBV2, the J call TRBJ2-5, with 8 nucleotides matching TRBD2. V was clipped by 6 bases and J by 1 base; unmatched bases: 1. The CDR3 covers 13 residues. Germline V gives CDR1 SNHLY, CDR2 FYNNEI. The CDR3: CASSGTSQETQYF. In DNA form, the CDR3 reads TGTGCCAGCAGCGGGACTAGCCAAGAGACCCAGTACTTC.

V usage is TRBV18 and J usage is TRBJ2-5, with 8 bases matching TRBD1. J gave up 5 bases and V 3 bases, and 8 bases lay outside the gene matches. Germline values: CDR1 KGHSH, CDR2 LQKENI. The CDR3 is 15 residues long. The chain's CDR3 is CASSPGTGGWETQYF. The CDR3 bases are TGTGCCAGCTCACCGGGGACAGGAGGTTGGGAGACCCAGTACTTC.

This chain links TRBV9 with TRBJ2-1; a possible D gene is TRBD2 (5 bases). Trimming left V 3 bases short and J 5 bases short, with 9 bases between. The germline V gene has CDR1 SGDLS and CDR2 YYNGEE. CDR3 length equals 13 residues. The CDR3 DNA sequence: TGTGCCAGCAGCGCCCTAGCCCACAATGAGCAGTTCTTC. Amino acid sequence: CASSALAHNEQFF.

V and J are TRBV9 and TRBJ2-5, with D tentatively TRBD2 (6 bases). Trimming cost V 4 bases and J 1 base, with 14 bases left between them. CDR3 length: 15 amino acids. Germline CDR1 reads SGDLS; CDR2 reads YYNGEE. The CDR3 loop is CASSPGGGLQETQYF. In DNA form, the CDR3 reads TGTGCCAGCAGCCCTGGTGGGGGACTCCAAGAGACCCAGTACTTC.

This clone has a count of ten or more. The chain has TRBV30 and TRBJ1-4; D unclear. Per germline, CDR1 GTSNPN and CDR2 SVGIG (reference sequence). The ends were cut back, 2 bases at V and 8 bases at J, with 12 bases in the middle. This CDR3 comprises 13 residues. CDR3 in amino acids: CAWSKRIWEKLFF. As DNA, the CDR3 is TGTGCCTGGAGTAAGAGGATTTGGGAAAAACTGTTTTTT.

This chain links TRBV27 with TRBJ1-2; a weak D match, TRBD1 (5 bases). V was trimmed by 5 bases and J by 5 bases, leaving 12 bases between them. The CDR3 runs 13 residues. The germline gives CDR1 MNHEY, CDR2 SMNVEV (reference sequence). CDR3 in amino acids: CASSVSGGYGYTF. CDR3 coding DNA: TGTGCCAGCAGTGTAAGTGGGGGATATGGCTACACCTTC.

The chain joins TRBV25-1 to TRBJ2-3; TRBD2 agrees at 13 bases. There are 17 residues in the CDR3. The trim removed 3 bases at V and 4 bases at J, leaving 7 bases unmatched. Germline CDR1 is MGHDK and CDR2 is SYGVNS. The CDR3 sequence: CASSDLTSGGPADTQYF. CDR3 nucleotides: TGTGCCAGCAGTGATTTGACTAGCGGGGGGCCAGCAGATACGCAGTATTTT. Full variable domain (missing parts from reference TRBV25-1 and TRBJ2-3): EADIYQTPRYLVIGTGKKITLECSQTMGHDKMYWYQQDPGMELHLIHYSYGVNSTEKGDLSSESTVSRIRTEHFPLTLESARPSHTSQYLCASSDLTSGGPADTQYFGPGTRLTVL.

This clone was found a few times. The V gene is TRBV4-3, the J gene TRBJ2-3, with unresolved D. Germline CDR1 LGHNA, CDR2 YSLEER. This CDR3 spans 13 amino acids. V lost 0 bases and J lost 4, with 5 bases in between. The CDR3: CASSQDFSDTQYF. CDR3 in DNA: TGCGCCAGCAGCCAAGATTTCTCAGATACGCAGTATTTT.

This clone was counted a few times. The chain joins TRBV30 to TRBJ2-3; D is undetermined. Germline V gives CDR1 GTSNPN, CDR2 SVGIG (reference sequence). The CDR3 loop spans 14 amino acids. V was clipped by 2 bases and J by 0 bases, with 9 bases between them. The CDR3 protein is CAWSPGPSTDTQYF. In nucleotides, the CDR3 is TGTGCCTGGAGTCCTGGCCCTAGCACAGATACGCAGTATTTT.

CDR3 nucleotides: TGTGCCTGGATTTTATACCAGCCGGGACAGTCCTACAATGAGCAGTTCTTC. It encodes CAWILYQPGQSYNEQFF. The chain is built from TRBV30 and TRBJ2-1; 7 bases map to TRBD1. Per germline, CDR1 GTSNPN and CDR2 SVGIG (reference sequence). The V and J ends lost 4 bases and 1 base, in that order; junction bases with no gene match: 13. This CDR3 has 17 residues.

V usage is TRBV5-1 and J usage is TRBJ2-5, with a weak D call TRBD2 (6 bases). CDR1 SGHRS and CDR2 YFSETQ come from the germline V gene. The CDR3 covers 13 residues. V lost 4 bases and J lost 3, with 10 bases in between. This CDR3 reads CASSPEREETQYF. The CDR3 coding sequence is TGCGCCAGCAGCCCCGAGCGGGAAGAGACCCAGTACTTC.

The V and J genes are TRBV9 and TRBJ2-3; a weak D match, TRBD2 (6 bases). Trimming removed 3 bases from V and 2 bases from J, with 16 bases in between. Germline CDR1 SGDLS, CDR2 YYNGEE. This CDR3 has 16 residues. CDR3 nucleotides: TGTGCCAGCAGCGGCCGACAGATACTAGCCACAGATACGCAGTATTTT. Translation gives CASSGRQILATDTQYF.

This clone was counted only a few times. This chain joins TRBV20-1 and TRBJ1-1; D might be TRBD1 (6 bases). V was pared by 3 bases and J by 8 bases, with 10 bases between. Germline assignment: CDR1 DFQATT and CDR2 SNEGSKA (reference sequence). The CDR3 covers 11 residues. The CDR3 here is CSASRGWEAFF. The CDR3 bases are TGCAGTGCTAGTAGGGGGTGGGAAGCTTTCTTT.

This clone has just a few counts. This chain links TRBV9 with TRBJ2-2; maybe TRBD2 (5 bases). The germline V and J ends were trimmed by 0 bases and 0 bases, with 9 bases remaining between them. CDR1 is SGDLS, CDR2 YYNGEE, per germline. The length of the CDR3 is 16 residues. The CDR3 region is CASSVGASPNTGELFF. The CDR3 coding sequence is TGTGCCAGCAGCGTAGGAGCTAGCCCGAACACCGGGGAGCTGTTTTTT.

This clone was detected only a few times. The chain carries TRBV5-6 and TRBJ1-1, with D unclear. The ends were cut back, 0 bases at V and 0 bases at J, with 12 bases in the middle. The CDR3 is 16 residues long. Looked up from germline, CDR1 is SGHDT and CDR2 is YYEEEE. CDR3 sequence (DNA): TGTGCCAGCAGCTTGGTGCTTTTGGGAGTGAACACTGAAGCTTTCTTT. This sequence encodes CASSLVLLGVNTEAFF.

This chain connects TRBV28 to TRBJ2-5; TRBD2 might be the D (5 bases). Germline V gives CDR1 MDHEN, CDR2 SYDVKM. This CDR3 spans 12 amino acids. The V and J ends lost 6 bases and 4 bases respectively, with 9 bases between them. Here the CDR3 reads CASSTRVETQYF. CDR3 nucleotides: TGTGCCAGCAGCACTAGGGTAGAGACCCAGTACTTC.

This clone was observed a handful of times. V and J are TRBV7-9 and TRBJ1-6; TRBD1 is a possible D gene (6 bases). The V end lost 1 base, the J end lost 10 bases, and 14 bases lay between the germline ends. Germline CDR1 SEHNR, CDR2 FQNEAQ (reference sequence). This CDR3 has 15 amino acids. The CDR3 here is CASSLGGGALSPLHF. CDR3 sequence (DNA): TGTGCCAGCAGCTTAGGTGGGGGCGCTCTATCACCCCTCCACTTT.

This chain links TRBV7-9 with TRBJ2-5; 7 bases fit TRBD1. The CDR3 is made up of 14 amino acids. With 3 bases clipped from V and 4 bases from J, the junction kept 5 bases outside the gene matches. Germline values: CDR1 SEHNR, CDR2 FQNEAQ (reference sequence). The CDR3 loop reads CASSFEGTVETQYF. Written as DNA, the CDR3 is TGTGCCAGCAGCTTCGAGGGGACAGTAGAGACCCAGTACTTC.

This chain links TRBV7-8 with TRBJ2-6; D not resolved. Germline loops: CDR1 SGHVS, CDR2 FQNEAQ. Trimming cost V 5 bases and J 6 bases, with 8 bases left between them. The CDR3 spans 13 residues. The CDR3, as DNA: TGTGCCAGCAGCATGGCAGCGGCCAACGTCCTGACTTTC. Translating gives CASSMAAANVLTF.

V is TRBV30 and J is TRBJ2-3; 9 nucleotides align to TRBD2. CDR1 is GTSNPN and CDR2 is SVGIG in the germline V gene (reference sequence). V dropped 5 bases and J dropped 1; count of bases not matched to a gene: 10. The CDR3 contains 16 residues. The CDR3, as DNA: TGTGCCTGGGCGAGGAGCCGGACTAGCGGCACAGATACGCAGTATTTT. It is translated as CAWARSRTSGTDTQYF.

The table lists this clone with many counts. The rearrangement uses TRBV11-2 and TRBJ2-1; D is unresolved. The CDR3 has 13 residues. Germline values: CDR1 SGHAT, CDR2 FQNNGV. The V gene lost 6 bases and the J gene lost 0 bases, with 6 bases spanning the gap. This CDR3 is CASRTASYNEQFF. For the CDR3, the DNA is TGTGCCAGCAGGACGGCCTCCTACAATGAGCAGTTCTTC.